The TCR beta chain under discussion was sequenced for a study of CD8 T cell repertoires and HIV-1 epitope variants. At the level of the study: Each of Twenty-five Gag and Nef epitope peptides stimulated a separate culture. Controls included no peptide, Ebola AY9 epitope, and a CMV, EBV, flu pool.

Here immunoSEQ multiplex PCR was the method, and the copy in TCRdb shows in-frame clones only, minus some. Among some 3,100 clones listed, roughly three quarters were seen once. A note on this clone: Its antigen is still unknown.

Points from the study as a whole: Beta chains alone show antigen proliferation, not cytokine profile or function.

The receptor was isolated from a male donor with HIV. Sequencing used cultured CD8+ T cells derived from PBMCs.

The CDR3 DNA sequence: TGCAGCGTCCTCCAAAGGGCCAATGAGCAGTTCTTC. Encoded protein: CSVLQRANEQFF. The rearrangement joins TRBV29-1 to TRBJ2-1; no firm D call. The CDR3 sequence is 12 residues long. Per the germline V gene, CDR1 is SQVTM and CDR2 is ANQGSEA. The ends were cut back, 6 bases at V and 6 bases at J, with 12 bases in the middle.